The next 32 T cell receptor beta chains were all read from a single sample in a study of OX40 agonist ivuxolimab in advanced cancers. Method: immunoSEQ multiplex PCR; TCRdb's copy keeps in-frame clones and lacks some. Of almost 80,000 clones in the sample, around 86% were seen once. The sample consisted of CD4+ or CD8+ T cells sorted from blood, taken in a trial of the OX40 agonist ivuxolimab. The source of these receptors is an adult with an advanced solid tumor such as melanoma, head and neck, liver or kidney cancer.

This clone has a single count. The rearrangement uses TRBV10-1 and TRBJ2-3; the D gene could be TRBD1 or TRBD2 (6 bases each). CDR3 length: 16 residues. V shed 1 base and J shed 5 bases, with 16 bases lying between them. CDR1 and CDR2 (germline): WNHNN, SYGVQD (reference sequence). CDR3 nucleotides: TGCGCCAGCAGTGAGTTATCGGGGGCGGTCGTAGATACGCAGTATTTT. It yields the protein CASSELSGAVVDTQYF.

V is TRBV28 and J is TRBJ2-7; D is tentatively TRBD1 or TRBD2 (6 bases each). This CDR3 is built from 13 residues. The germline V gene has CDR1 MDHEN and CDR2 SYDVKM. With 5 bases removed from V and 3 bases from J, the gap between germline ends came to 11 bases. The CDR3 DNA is TGTGCCAGCAGTGCGGGACAATTCTACGAGCAGTACTTC. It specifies CASSAGQFYEQYF.

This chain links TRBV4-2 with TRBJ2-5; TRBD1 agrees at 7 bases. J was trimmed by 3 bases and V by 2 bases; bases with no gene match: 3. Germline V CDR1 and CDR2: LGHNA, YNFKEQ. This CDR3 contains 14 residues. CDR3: CASSQPGQEETQYF. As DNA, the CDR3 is TGTGCCAGCAGCCAACCTGGACAGGAAGAGACCCAGTACTTC.

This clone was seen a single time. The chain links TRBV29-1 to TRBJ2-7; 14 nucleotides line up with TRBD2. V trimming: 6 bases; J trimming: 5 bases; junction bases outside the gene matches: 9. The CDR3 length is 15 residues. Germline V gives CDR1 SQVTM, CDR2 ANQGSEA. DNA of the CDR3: TGCAGCGTCCGCCGACTAGCGGGAGGGAGGAACGAGCAGTACTTC. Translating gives CSVRRLAGGRNEQYF.

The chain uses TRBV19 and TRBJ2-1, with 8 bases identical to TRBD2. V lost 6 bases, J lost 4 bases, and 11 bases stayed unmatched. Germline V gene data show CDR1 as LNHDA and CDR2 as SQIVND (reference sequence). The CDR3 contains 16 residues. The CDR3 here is CASRGRLASRYNEQFF. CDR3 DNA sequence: TGTGCCAGTAGGGGAAGACTAGCGAGCCGTTACAATGAGCAGTTCTTC. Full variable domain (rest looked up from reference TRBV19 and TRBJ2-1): DGGITQSPKYLFRKEGQNVTLSCEQNLNHDAMYWYRQDPGQGLRLIYYSQIVNDFQKGDIAEGYSVSREKKESFPLTVTSAQKNPTAFYLCASRGRLASRYNEQFFGPGTRLTVL.

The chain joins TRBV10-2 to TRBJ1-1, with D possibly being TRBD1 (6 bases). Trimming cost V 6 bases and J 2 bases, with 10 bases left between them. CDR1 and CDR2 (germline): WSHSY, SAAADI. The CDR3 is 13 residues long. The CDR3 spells CASSEQGNTEAFF. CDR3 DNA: TGCGCCAGCAGCGAACAGGGAAACACTGAAGCTTTCTTT.

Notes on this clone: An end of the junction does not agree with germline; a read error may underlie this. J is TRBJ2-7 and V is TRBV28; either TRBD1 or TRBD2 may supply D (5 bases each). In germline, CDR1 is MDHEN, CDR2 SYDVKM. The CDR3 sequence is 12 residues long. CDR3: CASSSPQGEKNF. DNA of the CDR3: TGTGCCAGCAGCTCTCCCCAGGGAGAGAAGAACTTC.

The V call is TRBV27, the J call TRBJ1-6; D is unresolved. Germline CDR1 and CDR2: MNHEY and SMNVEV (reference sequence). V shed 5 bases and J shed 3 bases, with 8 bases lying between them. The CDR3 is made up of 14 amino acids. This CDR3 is CASSEGYYNSPLHF. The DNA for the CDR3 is TGTGCCAGCAGTGAAGGGTACTATAATTCACCCCTCCACTTT.

CDR3 nucleotides: TGCGCCAGCAGCCTACAGGGCCCTGGAAACACCATATATTTT. It encodes CASSLQGPGNTIYF. The chain combines TRBV5-1 with TRBJ1-3; possible D gene TRBD1, 6 bases. The CDR3 contains 14 residues. Deletions cut 4 bases from V and 2 bases from J, with 10 bases between. Germline lookup yields CDR1 SGHRS and CDR2 YFSETQ.

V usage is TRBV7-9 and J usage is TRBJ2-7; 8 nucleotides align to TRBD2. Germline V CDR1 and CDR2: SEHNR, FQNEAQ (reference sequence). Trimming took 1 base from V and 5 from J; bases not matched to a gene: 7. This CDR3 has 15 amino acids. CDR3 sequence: CASSLVVGRANEQYF. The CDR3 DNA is TGTGCCAGCAGCTTAGTTGTCGGGAGGGCCAACGAGCAGTACTTC.

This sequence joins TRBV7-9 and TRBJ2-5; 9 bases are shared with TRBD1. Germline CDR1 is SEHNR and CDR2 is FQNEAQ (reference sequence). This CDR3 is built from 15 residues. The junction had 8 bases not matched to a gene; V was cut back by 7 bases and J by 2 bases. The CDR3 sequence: CASTQFGTGQETQYF. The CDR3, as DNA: TGTGCCAGCACTCAATTTGGGACAGGGCAAGAGACCCAGTACTTC.

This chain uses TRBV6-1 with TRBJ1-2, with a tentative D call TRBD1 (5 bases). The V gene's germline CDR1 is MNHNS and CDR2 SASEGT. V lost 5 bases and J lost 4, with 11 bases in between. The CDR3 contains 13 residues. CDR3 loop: CASSLQESYGYTF. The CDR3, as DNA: TGTGCCAGCAGTTTACAGGAGAGCTATGGCTACACCTTC.

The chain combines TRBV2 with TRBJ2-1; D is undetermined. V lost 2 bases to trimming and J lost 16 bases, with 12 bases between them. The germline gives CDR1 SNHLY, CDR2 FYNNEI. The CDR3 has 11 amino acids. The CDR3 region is CASSEWLRNFF. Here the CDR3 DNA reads TGTGCCAGCAGTGAATGGCTGAGAAATTTCTTC. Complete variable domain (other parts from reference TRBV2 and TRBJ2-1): EPEVTQTPSHQVTQMGQEVILRCVPISNHLYFYWYRQILGQKVEFLVSFYNNEISEKSEIFDDQFSVERPDGSNFTLKIRSTKLEDSAMYFCASSEWLRNFFGPGTRLTVL.

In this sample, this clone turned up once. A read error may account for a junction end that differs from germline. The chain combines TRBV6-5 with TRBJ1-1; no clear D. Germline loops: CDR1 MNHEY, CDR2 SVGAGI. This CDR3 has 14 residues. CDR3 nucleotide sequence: TGTGCCAGCAGTTCCCCCTCTTCCGGGGAGCGACCCCACTTT. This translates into CASSSPSSGERPHF.

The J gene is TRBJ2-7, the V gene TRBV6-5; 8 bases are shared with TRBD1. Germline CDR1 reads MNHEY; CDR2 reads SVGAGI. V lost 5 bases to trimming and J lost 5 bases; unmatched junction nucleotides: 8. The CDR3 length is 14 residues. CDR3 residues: CASSLTGGNDEQYF. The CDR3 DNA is TGTGCCAGCAGTCTCACAGGGGGTAACGACGAGCAGTACTTC.

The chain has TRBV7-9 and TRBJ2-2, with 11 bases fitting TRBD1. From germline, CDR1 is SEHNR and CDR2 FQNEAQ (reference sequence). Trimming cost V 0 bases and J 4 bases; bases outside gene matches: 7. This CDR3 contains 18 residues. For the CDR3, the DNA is TGTGCCAGCAGCTTAGCCGGACAGGGGGCGAGGGGCACCGGGGAGCTGTTTTTT. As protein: CASSLAGQGARGTGELFF. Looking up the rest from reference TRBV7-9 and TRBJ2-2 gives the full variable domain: DTGVSQNPRHKITKRGQNVTFRCDPISEHNRLYWYRQTLGQGPEFLTYFQNEAQLEKSRLLSDRFSAERPKGSFSTLEIQRTEQGDSAMYLCASSLAGQGARGTGELFFGEGSRLTVL.

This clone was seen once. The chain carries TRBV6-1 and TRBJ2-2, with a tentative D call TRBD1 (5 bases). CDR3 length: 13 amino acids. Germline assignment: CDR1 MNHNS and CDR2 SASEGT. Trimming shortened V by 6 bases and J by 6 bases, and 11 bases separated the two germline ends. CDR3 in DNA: TGTGCCAGCAGGCCCAGCAGGGCCGGGGAGCTGTTTTTT. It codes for CASRPSRAGELFF.

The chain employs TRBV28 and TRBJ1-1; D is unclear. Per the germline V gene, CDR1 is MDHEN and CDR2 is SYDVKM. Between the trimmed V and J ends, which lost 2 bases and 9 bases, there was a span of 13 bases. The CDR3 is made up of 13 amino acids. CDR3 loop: CASSLQSGRQAFF. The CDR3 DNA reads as TGTGCCAGCAGTTTACAGAGCGGTCGCCAAGCTTTCTTT.

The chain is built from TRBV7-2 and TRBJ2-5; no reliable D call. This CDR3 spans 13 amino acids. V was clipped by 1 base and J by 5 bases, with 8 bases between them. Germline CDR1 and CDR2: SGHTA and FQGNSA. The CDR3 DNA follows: TGTGCCAGCAGCTTAGGGTTCGGGGAGACCCAGTACTTC. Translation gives CASSLGFGETQYF.

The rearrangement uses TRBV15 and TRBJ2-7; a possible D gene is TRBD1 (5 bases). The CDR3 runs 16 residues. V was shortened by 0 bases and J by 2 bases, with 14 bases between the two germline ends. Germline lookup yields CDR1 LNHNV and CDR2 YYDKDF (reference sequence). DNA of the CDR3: TGTGCCACCAGCAGAGAGACCCCAGGGATTCCCTACGAGCAGTACTTC. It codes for CATSRETPGIPYEQYF.

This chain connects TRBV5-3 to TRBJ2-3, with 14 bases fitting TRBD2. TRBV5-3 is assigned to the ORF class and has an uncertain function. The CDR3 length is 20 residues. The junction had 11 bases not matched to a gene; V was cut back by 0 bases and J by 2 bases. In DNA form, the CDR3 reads TGTGCCAGAAGCTTGGTGGGACTAGCGGGAGAAGGGGGCCTCACAGATACGCAGTATTTT. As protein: CARSLVGLAGEGGLTDTQYF.

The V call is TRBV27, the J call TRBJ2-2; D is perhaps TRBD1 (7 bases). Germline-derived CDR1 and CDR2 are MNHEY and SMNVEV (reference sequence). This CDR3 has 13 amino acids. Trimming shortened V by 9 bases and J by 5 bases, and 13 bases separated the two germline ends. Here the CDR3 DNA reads TGTGCCAGTAGACAGGGAGGTACCGGGGAGCTGTTTTTT. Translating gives CASRQGGTGELFF.

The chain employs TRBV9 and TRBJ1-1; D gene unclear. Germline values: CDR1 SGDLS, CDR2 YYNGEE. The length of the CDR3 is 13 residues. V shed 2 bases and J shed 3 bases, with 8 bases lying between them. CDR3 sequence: CASSVSRDTEAFF. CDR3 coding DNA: TGTGCCAGCAGCGTTTCGAGGGACACTGAAGCTTTCTTT.

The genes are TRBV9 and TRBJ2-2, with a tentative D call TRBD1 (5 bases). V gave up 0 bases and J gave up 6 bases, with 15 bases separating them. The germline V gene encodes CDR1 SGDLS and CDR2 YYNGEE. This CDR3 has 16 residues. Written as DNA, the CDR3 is TGTGCCAGCAGCGTAGATTTCTTAGGGGTACCCGGGGAGCTGTTTTTT. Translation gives CASSVDFLGVPGELFF.

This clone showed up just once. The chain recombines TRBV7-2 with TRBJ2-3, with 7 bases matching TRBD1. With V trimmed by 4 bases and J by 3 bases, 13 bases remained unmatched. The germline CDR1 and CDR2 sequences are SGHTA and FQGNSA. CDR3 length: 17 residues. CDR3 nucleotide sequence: TGTGCCAGCAGCTCCACCTTCCGGGACAGAGGGACAGATACGCAGTATTTT. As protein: CASSSTFRDRGTDTQYF.

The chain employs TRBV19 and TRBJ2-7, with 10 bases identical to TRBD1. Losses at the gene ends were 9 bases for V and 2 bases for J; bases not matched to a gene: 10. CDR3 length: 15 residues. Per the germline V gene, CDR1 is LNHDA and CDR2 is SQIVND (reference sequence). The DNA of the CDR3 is TGTGCCAGCCGGGACAGGGGACGAGGAACCTACGAGCAGTACTTC. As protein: CASRDRGRGTYEQYF.

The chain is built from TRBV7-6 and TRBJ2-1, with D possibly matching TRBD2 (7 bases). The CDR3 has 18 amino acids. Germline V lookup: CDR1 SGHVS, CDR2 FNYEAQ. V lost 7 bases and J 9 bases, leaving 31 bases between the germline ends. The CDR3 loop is CASIGCSGERDKLGEQFF. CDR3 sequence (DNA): TGTGCCAGCATTGGCTGCTCGGGAGAGCGGGACAAGTTGGGTGAGCAGTTCTTC.

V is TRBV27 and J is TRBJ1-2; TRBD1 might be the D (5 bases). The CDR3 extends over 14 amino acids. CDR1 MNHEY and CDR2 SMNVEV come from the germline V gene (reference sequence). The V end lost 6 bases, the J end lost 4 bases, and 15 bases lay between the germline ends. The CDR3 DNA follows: TGTGCCAGCAGGGCATGGGGGGAGAGCTATGGCTACACCTTC. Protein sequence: CASRAWGESYGYTF.

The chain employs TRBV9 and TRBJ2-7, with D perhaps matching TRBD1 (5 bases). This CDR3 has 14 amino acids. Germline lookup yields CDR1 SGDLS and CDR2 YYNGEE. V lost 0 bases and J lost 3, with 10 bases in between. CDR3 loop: CASSVGQGNYEQYF. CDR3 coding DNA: TGTGCCAGCAGCGTAGGTCAGGGTAACTACGAGCAGTACTTC.

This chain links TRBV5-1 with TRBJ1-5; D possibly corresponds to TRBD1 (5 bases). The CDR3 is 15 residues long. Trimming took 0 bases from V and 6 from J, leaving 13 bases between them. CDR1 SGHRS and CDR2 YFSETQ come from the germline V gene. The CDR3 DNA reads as TGCGCCAGCAGCTTGGCCGGGACTAGGGGTCAGCCCCAGCATTTT. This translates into CASSLAGTRGQPQHF.

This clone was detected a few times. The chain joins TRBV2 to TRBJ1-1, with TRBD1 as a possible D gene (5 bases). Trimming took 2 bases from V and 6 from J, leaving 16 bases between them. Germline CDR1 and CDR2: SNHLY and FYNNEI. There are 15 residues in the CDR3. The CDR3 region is CASSETGGGLAEAFF. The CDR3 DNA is TGTGCCAGCAGTGAAACTGGGGGAGGGCTCGCTGAAGCTTTCTTT.

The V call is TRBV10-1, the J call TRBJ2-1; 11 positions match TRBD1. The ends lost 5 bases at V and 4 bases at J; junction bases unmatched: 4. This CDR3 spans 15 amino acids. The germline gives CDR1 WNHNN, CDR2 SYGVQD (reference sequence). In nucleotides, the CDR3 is TGCGCCAGCAGTCACGGGACAGGGGGATACAATGAGCAGTTCTTC. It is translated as CASSHGTGGYNEQFF.